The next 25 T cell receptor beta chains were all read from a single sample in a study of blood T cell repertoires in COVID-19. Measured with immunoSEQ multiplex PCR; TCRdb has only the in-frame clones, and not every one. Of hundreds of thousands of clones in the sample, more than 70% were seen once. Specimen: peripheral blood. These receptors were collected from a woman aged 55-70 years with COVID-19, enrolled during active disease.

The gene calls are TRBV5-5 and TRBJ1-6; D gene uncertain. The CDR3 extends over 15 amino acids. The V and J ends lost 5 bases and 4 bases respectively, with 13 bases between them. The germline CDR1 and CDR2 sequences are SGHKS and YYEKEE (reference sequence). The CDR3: CASRMLGGYNSPLHF. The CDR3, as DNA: TGTGCCAGCAGAATGCTGGGCGGGTATAATTCACCCCTCCACTTT. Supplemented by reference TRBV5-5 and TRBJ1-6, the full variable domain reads DAGVTQSPTHLIKTRGQQVTLRCSPISGHKSVSWYQQVLGQGPQFIFQYYEKEERGRGNFPDRFSARQFPNYSSELNVNALLLGDSALYLCASRMLGGYNSPLHFGNGTRLTVT.

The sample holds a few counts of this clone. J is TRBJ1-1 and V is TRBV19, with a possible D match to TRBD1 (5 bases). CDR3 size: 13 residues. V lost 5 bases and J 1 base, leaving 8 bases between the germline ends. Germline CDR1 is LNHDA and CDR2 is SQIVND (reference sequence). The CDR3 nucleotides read TGTGCCAGTAGTGTCACAGGGAACACTGAAGCTTTCTTT. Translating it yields CASSVTGNTEAFF.

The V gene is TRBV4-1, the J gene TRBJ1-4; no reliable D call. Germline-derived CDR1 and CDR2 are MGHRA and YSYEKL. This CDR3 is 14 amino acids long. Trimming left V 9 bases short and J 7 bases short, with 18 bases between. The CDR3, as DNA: TGCGCCAGGGAAAAGACATTCGGTAGTGAAAAACTGTTTTTT. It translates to CAREKTFGSEKLFF.

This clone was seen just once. CDR3 region: CASSPTGVEQYF. CDR3 bases: TGTGCCAGCTCACCGACAGGGGTCGAGCAGTACTTC. The gene calls are TRBV18 and TRBJ2-7; 8 bases agree with TRBD1. Germline assignment: CDR1 KGHSH and CDR2 LQKENI. This CDR3 spans 12 amino acids. After removal of 3 bases from V and 6 bases from J, the junction contained 1 base not matched to a gene.

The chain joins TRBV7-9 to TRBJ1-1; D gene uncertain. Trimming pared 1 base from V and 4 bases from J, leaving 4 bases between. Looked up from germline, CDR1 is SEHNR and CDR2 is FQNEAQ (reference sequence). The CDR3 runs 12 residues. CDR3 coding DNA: TGTGCCAGCAGCTTAGTAGCCACTGAAGCTTTCTTT. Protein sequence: CASSLVATEAFF. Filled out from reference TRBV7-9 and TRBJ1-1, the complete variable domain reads DTGVSQNPRHKITKRGQNVTFRCDPISEHNRLYWYRQTLGQGPEFLTYFQNEAQLEKSRLLSDRFSAERPKGSFSTLEIQRTEQGDSAMYLCASSLVATEAFFGQGTRLTVV.

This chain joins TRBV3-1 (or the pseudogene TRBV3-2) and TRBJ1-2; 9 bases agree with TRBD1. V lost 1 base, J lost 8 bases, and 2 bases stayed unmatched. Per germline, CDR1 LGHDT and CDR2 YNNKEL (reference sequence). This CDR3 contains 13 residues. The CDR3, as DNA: TGTGCCAGCAGCCAAGGGACAGGGGCAGGCTACACCTTC. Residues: CASSQGTGAGYTF.

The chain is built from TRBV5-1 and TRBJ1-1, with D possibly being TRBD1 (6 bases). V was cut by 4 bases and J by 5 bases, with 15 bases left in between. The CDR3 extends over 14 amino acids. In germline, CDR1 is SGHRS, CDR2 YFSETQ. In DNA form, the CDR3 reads TGCGCCAGCAGCCACACCAGGGGAGGGACTGAAGCTTTCTTT. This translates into CASSHTRGGTEAFF.

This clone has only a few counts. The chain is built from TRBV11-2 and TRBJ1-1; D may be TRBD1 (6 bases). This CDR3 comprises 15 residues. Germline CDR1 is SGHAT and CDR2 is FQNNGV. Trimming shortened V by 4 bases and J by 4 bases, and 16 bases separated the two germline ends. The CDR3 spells CASSSSRGKGTEAFF. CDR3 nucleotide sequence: TGTGCCAGCAGCTCTAGCAGGGGCAAGGGCACTGAAGCTTTCTTT.

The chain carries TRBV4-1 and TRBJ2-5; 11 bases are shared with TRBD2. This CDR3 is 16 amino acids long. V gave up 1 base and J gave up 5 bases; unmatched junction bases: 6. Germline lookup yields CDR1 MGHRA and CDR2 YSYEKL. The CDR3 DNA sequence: TGCGCCAGCAGCCAAGGTGCTAGCGGGGGGAGGGAGACCCAGTACTTC. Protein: CASSQGASGGRETQYF.

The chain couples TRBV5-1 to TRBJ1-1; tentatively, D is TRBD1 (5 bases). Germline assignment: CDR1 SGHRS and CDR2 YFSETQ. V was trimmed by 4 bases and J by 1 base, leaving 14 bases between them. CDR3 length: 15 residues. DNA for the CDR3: TGCGCCAGCAGCCCCGTAGGGGAAACGAACACTGAAGCTTTCTTT. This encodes CASSPVGETNTEAFF. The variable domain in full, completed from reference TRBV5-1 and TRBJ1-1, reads KAGVTQTPRYLIKTRGQQVTLSCSPISGHRSVSWYQQTPGQGLQFLFEYFSETQRNKGNFPGRFSGRQFSNSRSEMNVSTLELGDSALYLCASSPVGETNTEAFFGQGTRLTVV.

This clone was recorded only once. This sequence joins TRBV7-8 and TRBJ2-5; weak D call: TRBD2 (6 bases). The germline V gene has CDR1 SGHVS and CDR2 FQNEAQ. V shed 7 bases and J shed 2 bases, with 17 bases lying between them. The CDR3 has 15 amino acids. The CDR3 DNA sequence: TGTGCCAGCACCAGTCAAGCGGGTGGGCAAGAGACCCAGTACTTC. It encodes CASTSQAGGQETQYF.

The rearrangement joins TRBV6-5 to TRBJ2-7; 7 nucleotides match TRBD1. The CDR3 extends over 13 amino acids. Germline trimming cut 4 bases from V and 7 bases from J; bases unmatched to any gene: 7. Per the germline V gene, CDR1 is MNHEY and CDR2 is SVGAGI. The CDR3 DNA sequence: TGTGCCAGCAGTTTAGGGACAGTGGGGGAGCAGTACTTC. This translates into CASSLGTVGEQYF.

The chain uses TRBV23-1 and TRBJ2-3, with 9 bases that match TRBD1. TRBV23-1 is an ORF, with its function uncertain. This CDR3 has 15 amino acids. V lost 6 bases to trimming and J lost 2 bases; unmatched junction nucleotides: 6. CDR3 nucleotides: TGCGCCAGCAGCCTGGACAGGGGCGACACAGATACGCAGTATTTT. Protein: CASSLDRGDTDTQYF.

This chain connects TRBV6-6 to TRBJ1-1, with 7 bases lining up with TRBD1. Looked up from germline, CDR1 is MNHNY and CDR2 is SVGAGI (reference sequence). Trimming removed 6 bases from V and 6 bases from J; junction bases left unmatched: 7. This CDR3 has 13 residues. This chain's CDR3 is CASSPRQGPEAFF. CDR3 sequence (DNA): TGTGCCAGCAGCCCCCGACAGGGCCCTGAAGCTTTCTTT.

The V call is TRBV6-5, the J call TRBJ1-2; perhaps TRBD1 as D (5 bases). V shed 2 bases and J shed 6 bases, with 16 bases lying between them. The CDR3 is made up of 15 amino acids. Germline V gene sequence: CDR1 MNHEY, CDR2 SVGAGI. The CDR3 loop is CASSYNRRGADGYTF. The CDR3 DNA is TGTGCCAGCAGTTACAACAGGCGGGGAGCGGATGGCTACACCTTC.

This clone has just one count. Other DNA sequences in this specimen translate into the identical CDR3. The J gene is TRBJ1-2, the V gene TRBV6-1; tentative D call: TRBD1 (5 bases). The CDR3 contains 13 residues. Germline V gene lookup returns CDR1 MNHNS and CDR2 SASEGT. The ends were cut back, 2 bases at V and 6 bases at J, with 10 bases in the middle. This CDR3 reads CASSEQGINGYTF. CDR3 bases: TGTGCCAGCAGTGAACAGGGAATTAATGGCTACACCTTC.

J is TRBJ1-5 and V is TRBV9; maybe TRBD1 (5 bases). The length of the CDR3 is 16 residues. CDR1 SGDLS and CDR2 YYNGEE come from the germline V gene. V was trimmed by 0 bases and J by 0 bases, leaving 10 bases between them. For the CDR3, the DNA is TGTGCCAGCAGCGTAGGAGTGGGACTTAGCAATCAGCCCCAGCATTTT. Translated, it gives CASSVGVGLSNQPQHF.

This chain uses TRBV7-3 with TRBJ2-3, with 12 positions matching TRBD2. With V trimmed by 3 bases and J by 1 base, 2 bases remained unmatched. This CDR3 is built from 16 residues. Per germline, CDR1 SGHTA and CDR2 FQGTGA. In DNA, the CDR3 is TGTGCCAGCAGCTTCCTAGCGGGGGGGCGCACAGATACGCAGTATTTT. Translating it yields CASSFLAGGRTDTQYF.

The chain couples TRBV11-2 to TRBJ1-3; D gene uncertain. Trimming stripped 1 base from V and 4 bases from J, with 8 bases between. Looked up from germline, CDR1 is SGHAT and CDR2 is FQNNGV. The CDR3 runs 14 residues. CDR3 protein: CASSLAAAGNTIYF. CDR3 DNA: TGTGCCAGCAGCTTAGCAGCGGCGGGAAACACCATATATTTT.

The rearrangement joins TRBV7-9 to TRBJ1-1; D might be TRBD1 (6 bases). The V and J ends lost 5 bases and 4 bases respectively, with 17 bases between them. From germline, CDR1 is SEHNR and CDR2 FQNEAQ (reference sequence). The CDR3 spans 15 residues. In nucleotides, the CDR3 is TGTGCCAGCAGCCCAAATACAGGGATGGGCACTGAAGCTTTCTTT. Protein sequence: CASSPNTGMGTEAFF. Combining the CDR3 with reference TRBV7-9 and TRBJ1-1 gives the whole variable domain DTGVSQNPRHKITKRGQNVTFRCDPISEHNRLYWYRQTLGQGPEFLTYFQNEAQLEKSRLLSDRFSAERPKGSFSTLEIQRTEQGDSAMYLCASSPNTGMGTEAFFGQGTRLTVV.

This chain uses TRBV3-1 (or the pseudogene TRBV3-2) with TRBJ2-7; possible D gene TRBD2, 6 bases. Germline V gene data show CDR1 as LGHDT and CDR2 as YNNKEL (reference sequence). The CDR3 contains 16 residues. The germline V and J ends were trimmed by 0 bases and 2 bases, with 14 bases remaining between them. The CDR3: CASSQDQGRRAYEQYF. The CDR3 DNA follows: TGTGCCAGCAGCCAAGACCAAGGACGGAGGGCCTACGAGCAGTACTTC.

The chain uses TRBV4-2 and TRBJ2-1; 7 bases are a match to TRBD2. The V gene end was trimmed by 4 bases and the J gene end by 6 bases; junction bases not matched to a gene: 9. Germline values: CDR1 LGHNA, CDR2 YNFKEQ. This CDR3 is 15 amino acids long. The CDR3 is CASSPGTGGSNEQFF. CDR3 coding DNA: TGTGCCAGCAGCCCAGGGACGGGGGGTTCCAATGAGCAGTTCTTC.

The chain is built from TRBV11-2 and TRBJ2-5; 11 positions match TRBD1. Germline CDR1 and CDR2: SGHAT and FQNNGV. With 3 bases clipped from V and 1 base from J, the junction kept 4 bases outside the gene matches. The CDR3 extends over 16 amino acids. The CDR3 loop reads CASSFSGTGGQETQYF. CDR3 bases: TGTGCCAGCAGCTTCAGCGGGACAGGGGGCCAAGAGACCCAGTACTTC.

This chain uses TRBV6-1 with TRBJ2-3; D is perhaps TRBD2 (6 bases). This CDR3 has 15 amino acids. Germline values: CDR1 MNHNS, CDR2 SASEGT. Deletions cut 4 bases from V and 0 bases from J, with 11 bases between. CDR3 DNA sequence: TGTGCCAGCAGTGGTGAAGGGAGGAGCACAGATACGCAGTATTTT. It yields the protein CASSGEGRSTDTQYF.

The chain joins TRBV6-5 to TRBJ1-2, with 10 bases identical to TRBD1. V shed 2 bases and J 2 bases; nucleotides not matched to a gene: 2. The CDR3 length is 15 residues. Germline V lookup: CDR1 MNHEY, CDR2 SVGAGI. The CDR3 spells CASSYRQGANYGYTF. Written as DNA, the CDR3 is TGTGCCAGCAGTTACCGACAGGGGGCGAACTATGGCTACACCTTC.